One and the same sample provided the 15 T cell receptor beta chains below, sequenced in a study of cytomegalovirus exposure and HLA in healthy donors. Both 60 Vbeta primers and 13 Jbeta primers went into the PCR. TCRdb's table, derived via immunoSEQ multiplex PCR, lists solely in-frame clones and lacks some. The sample table sets out 150,000 or so clones. Sample: PBMCs. Source of these receptors: a woman between 45 and 60 years old in good health and CMV-seronegative.

This CDR3 reads CAISESREKLFF. The DNA for the CDR3 is TGTGCCATCAGTGAGTCGAGAGAAAAACTGTTTTTT. The chain has TRBV10-3 and TRBJ1-4; D unresolved. The germline gives CDR1 ENHRY, CDR2 SYGVKD. V was clipped by 0 bases and J by 8 bases, with 4 bases between them. The CDR3 loop spans 12 amino acids.

The chain recombines TRBV4-1 with TRBJ1-2; 8 bases map to TRBD1. CDR1 MGHRA and CDR2 YSYEKL come from the germline V gene. The CDR3 totals 16 residues. The J segment lost 4 bases and the V segment lost 3 bases, leaving 10 bases of the junction unmatched. The chain's CDR3 is CASSHIGDRTLYGYTF. The CDR3 DNA follows: TGCGCCAGCAGCCATATTGGGGACAGGACGCTCTATGGCTACACCTTC.

The chain recombines TRBV5-4 with TRBJ1-2; D uncertain. Germline values: CDR1 SGHNT, CDR2 YYREEE (reference sequence). The CDR3 runs 14 residues. V gave up 3 bases and J gave up 7 bases, with 16 bases separating them. The CDR3 is CASSWEAGERGYTF. The CDR3 bases are TGTGCCAGCAGCTGGGAGGCAGGTGAACGTGGCTACACCTTC.

The chain uses TRBV7-2 and TRBJ2-2; tentatively, D is TRBD1 (5 bases). CDR3 length: 18 residues. V lost 1 base to trimming and J lost 0 bases, with 15 bases between them. CDR1 and CDR2 (germline): SGHTA, FQGNSA. CDR3 in DNA: TGTGCCAGCAGCTTAGTTTCGACAAGGACATCGAACACCGGGGAGCTGTTTTTT. Residues: CASSLVSTRTSNTGELFF.

The V call is TRBV5-1, the J call TRBJ2-7; 9 nucleotides line up with TRBD1. Germline CDR1 and CDR2: SGHRS and YFSETQ. This CDR3 has 14 residues. V shed 2 bases, J shed 1 base, and the junction held 1 base outside the gene matches. The CDR3 coding sequence is TGCGCCAGCAGCTTCGGGACAGGGTCCTACGAGCAGTACTTC. This gives the protein CASSFGTGSYEQYF. Using reference TRBV5-1 and TRBJ2-7 for the parts outside the CDR3, the full variable domain is KAGVTQTPRYLIKTRGQQVTLSCSPISGHRSVSWYQQTPGQGLQFLFEYFSETQRNKGNFPGRFSGRQFSNSRSEMNVSTLELGDSALYLCASSFGTGSYEQYFGPGTRLTVT.

J is TRBJ2-5 and V is TRBV29-1; 8 bases map to TRBD1. CDR1 is SQVTM and CDR2 is ANQGSEA in the germline V gene. With V trimmed by 5 bases and J by 0 bases, 8 bases remained unmatched. The length of the CDR3 is 15 residues. CDR3 nucleotide sequence: TGCAGCGTTTACGACCGGGACAGGTACCAAGAGACCCAGTACTTC. This encodes CSVYDRDRYQETQYF. Based on the CDR3 plus reference TRBV29-1 and TRBJ2-5, the full variable domain is SAVISQKPSRDICQRGTSLTIQCQVDSQVTMMFWYRQQPGQSLTLIATANQGSEATYESGFVIDKFPISRPNLTFSTLTVSNMSPEDSSIYLCSVYDRDRYQETQYFGPGTRLLVL.

The rearrangement links TRBV6-5 to TRBJ1-2; D possibly corresponds to TRBD1 (6 bases). V shed 0 bases and J shed 8 bases, with 19 bases lying between them. CDR1 and CDR2 from the germline V gene are MNHEY and SVGAGI. This CDR3 is built from 16 residues. CDR3 DNA sequence: TGTGCCAGCAGTTACTCGAACAGAATGAGGGGGAACGGCTACACCTTC. Protein sequence: CASSYSNRMRGNGYTF.

The V call is TRBV4-1, the J call TRBJ1-2, with 8 bases lining up with TRBD1. Per germline, CDR1 MGHRA and CDR2 YSYEKL. This CDR3 has 16 amino acids. The trim removed 4 bases at V and 4 bases at J, leaving 11 bases unmatched. The CDR3 nucleotides read TGCGCCAGCAGCCTGGACAGGGCAGACCCCATCTATGGCTACACCTTC. This encodes CASSLDRADPIYGYTF.

The J gene is TRBJ2-1, the V gene TRBV5-1, with TRBD2 identical over 10 bases. CDR1 SGHRS and CDR2 YFSETQ come from the germline V gene. V lost 3 bases to trimming and J lost 3 bases; unmatched junction nucleotides: 0. The CDR3 has 14 amino acids. Written as DNA, the CDR3 is TGCGCCAGCAGCTCTAGCGGGGGCTACAATGAGCAGTTCTTC. This codes for CASSSSGGYNEQFF.

This chain links TRBV7-2 with TRBJ2-5; D perhaps matches TRBD2 (6 bases). CDR3 size: 17 residues. The germline V gene has CDR1 SGHTA and CDR2 FQGNSA. V was trimmed by 3 bases and J by 2 bases, leaving 19 bases between them. CDR3 sequence: CASSFFVGGAGQETQYF. The CDR3, as DNA: TGTGCCAGCAGCTTCTTTGTCGGGGGTGCGGGTCAAGAGACCCAGTACTTC.

The rearrangement uses TRBV7-2 and TRBJ1-5, with no clear D. The CDR3 extends over 15 amino acids. Germline V gene data show CDR1 as SGHTA and CDR2 as FQGNSA. Between the trimmed V and J ends, which lost 1 base and 1 base, there was a span of 8 bases. The CDR3 reads CASSLGSRSNQPQHF. CDR3 DNA sequence: TGTGCCAGCAGCTTAGGATCTAGAAGCAATCAGCCCCAGCATTTT.

This rearrangement joins TRBV7-6 to TRBJ2-7; a possible D gene is TRBD2 (7 bases). Germline V gene data show CDR1 as SGHVS and CDR2 as FNYEAQ. The CDR3 loop spans 15 amino acids. Trimming pared 8 bases from V and 0 bases from J, leaving 17 bases between. The CDR3 protein is CASGRGGGASYEQYF. DNA of the CDR3: TGTGCCAGCGGGAGGGGGGGAGGTGCCTCCTACGAGCAGTACTTC.

CDR3: CASGLSGGFQETQYF. CDR3 coding DNA: TGCGCCAGCGGACTGAGCGGGGGTTTTCAAGAGACCCAGTACTTC. The gene calls are TRBV5-1 and TRBJ2-5; 8 nucleotides align to TRBD2. V lost 7 bases and J lost 2; bases outside the gene matches: 10. The V gene's germline CDR1 is SGHRS and CDR2 YFSETQ. The CDR3 is made up of 15 amino acids.

J is TRBJ2-7 and V is TRBV7-3, with 8 bases fitting TRBD1. The CDR3 length is 12 residues. V shed 5 bases, J shed 6 bases, and the junction held 3 bases outside the gene matches. Germline V gene lookup returns CDR1 SGHTA and CDR2 FQGTGA. CDR3 sequence (DNA): TGTGCCAGCAGCCTCACAGGGGGCGAGCAGTACTTC. Encoded protein: CASSLTGGEQYF.

V and J are TRBV10-3 and TRBJ1-5; a possible D gene is TRBD1 (5 bases). CDR3 size: 14 residues. Trimming cost V 5 bases and J 7 bases, with 15 bases left between them. CDR1 ENHRY and CDR2 SYGVKD come from the germline V gene. The CDR3 loop reads CAISRGTRGQPQHF. DNA of the CDR3: TGTGCCATCAGTCGCGGGACTCGCGGGCAGCCCCAGCATTTT.